Shown below are 12 T cell receptor beta chains from a single sample sequenced in a study of a mutant IDH1 vaccine in newly diagnosed glioma. Data came from immunoSEQ multiplex PCR; TCRdb stores just in-frame clones and leaves some out. The sample shows about 94,000 clones, roughly nine tenths of them seen only once. The time point here: week 47, end of study. The study gave 300 ug of mutant IDH1 20-mer peptide per vaccine dose, with topical imiquimod. These receptors' targets are unknown. Here the sequenced sample was PBMCs, taken from a glioma patient whose treatment included an IDH1 peptide vaccine. The receptors here all came from a woman aged 50 to 60 with glioma.

The chain is built from TRBV27 and TRBJ2-1; 13 nucleotides agree with TRBD2. With V trimmed by 4 bases and J by 8 bases, 8 bases remained unmatched. This CDR3 comprises 16 residues. Germline loops: CDR1 MNHEY, CDR2 SMNVEV (reference sequence). DNA for the CDR3: TGTGCCAGCAGTTCCGGACTAGCGGGAGTTATGCATGAGCAGTTCTTC. Protein product: CASSSGLAGVMHEQFF.

This rearrangement joins TRBV27 to TRBJ2-7, with D maybe TRBD1 (5 bases). The V gene lost 6 bases and the J gene lost 7 bases, with 16 bases spanning the gap. Per the germline V gene, CDR1 is MNHEY and CDR2 is SMNVEV (reference sequence). The CDR3 has 13 residues. CDR3 protein: CASSARARGEQYF. DNA for the CDR3: TGTGCCAGCAGCGCTAGAGCTAGGGGTGAGCAGTACTTC.

CDR3 sequence reads: CASSWTGGLVSTDTQYF. The CDR3, as DNA: TGTGCCAGCAGTTGGACAGGGGGCCTCGTGAGCACAGATACGCAGTATTTT. V usage is TRBV27 and J usage is TRBJ2-3; the match to TRBD1 covers 11 bases. The CDR3 runs 17 residues. The V gene end was trimmed by 4 bases and the J gene end by 0 bases; junction bases not matched to a gene: 6. Germline loops: CDR1 MNHEY, CDR2 SMNVEV (reference sequence).

CDR3 DNA sequence: TGTGCCAGCAGTTTAAACTGGCGGAGATCCTCCTACGAGCAGTACTTC. Translation: CASSLNWRRSSYEQYF. The chain is built from TRBV28 and TRBJ2-7; D is ambiguous. With 2 bases removed from V and 0 bases from J, the gap between germline ends came to 14 bases. The CDR3 has 16 residues. Per the germline V gene, CDR1 is MDHEN and CDR2 is SYDVKM.

The V call is TRBV27, the J call TRBJ2-7, with 8 positions matching TRBD1. Trimming cost V 4 bases and J 1 base; bases outside gene matches: 9. Germline V gene lookup returns CDR1 MNHEY and CDR2 SMNVEV (reference sequence). This CDR3 has 16 amino acids. CDR3 bases: TGTGCCAGCAGTTACGCCCCGGGACAGGTTTCCTACGAGCAGTACTTC. This gives the protein CASSYAPGQVSYEQYF.

The chain recombines TRBV2 with TRBJ2-2, with 7 bases aligning to TRBD1. J lost 9 bases, V lost 5 bases, and 6 bases had no gene match. Germline CDR1 is SNHLY and CDR2 is FYNNEI. The CDR3 has 13 amino acids. DNA for the CDR3: TGTGCCAGCAGTCCTACAGGGGAGTGGGAGCTGTTTTTT. Its translation is CASSPTGEWELFF.

This clone was counted between two and nine times. The chain recombines TRBV2 with TRBJ1-5; TRBD1 matches 7 bases. With 2 bases clipped from V and 2 bases from J, the junction kept 6 bases outside the gene matches. The CDR3 contains 16 residues. The V gene's germline CDR1 is SNHLY and CDR2 FYNNEI. CDR3: CASSEPSGTGNQPQHF. CDR3 sequence (DNA): TGTGCCAGCAGTGAACCCTCCGGGACAGGCAATCAGCCCCAGCATTTT.

The chain combines TRBV5-4 with TRBJ1-1; tentatively, D is TRBD1 (5 bases). Germline V lookup: CDR1 SGHNT, CDR2 YYREEE (reference sequence). Trimming removed 0 bases at V and 5 bases at J, with 11 bases between. The CDR3 spans 14 residues. This CDR3 is CASSLGGYRTEAFF. CDR3 nucleotide sequence: TGTGCCAGCAGCTTGGGGGGCTATAGGACTGAAGCTTTCTTT. Together with reference TRBV5-4 and TRBJ1-1, the CDR3 gives the full variable domain: ETGVTQSPTHLIKTRGQQVTLRCSSQSGHNTVSWYQQALGQGPQFIFQYYREEENGRGNFPPRFSGLQFPNYSSELNVNALELDDSALYLCASSLGGYRTEAFFGQGTRLTVV.

The CDR3 bases are TGTGCCAGCAGCTTGGACGGTAGCTCCTACAATGAGCAGTTCTTC. Its protein product is CASSLDGSSYNEQFF. This chain joins TRBV7-9 and TRBJ2-1; D is unresolved. V lost 3 bases, J lost 0 bases, and 9 bases lay in between. The CDR3 has 15 residues. Germline values: CDR1 SEHNR, CDR2 FQNEAQ (reference sequence).

This chain uses TRBV6-6 with TRBJ2-1; D unclear. The CDR3 totals 11 residues. Trimming removed 4 bases at V and 4 bases at J, with 2 bases between. Germline CDR1 reads MNHNY; CDR2 reads SVGAGI (reference sequence). CDR3 residues: CASSLYNEQFF. The DNA of the CDR3 is TGTGCCAGCAGTTTGTACAATGAGCAGTTCTTC.

The chain recombines TRBV9 with TRBJ1-1; no clear D. This CDR3 has 14 amino acids. The germline V gene encodes CDR1 SGDLS and CDR2 YYNGEE. V was pared by 2 bases and J by 6 bases, with 14 bases between. The CDR3 spells CASSVSSWAAEAFF. DNA for the CDR3: TGTGCCAGCAGCGTGAGCTCGTGGGCAGCTGAAGCTTTCTTT.

The chain is built from TRBV2 and TRBJ2-1; the match to TRBD2 covers 9 bases. With 6 bases clipped from V and 5 bases from J, the junction kept 5 bases outside the gene matches. CDR1 and CDR2 from the germline V gene are SNHLY and FYNNEI. The CDR3 sequence is 14 residues long. CDR3 DNA: TGTGCCAGCAGCCAGGGACTAGCAGACAATGAGCAGTTCTTC. Amino acid sequence: CASSQGLADNEQFF.